These 14 T cell receptor beta chains were all obtained from the same sample, sequenced in a study of blood T cell repertoires in COVID-19. TCRdb keeps only in-frame clones here, not all; method: immunoSEQ multiplex PCR. This sample carries roughly 260,000 clones, around 90% of them seen once, and the ten largest clones take roughly 4%. The specimen sequenced was peripheral blood. The receptors originated from a man aged 55 to 70 who had recovered from COVID-19.

The CDR3 sequence is CASSAGSGDTQYF. In DNA form, the CDR3 reads TGTGCCAGCAGCGCCGGGAGCGGAGACACGCAGTATTTT. The gene calls are TRBV9 and TRBJ2-3; D possibly corresponds to TRBD2 (6 bases). Germline CDR1 and CDR2: SGDLS and YYNGEE. This CDR3 is built from 13 residues. V lost 3 bases and J lost 9, with 14 bases in between. Full variable domain (outside the CDR3, taken from reference TRBV9 and TRBJ2-3): DSGVTQTPKHLITATGQRVTLRCSPRSGDLSVYWYQQSLDQGLQFLIQYYNGEERAKGNILERFSAQQFPDLHSELNLSSLELGDSALYFCASSAGSGDTQYFGPGTRLTVL.

This clone was picked up one time. V is TRBV18 and J is TRBJ1-1; 7 positions agree with TRBD1. CDR1 KGHSH and CDR2 LQKENI come from the germline V gene. Trimming at V came to 10 bases and at J to 2 bases, leaving 7 bases not matched to a gene. This CDR3 is 13 amino acids long. The CDR3 is CATRTGLNTEAFF. CDR3 bases: TGTGCCACCAGGACAGGTCTAAACACTGAAGCTTTCTTT.

V is TRBV7-2 and J is TRBJ2-1; 8 nucleotides line up with TRBD2. Unmatched junction bases numbered 13, after V lost 8 bases and J lost 13 bases. Per germline, CDR1 SGHTA and CDR2 FQGNSA. The CDR3 spans 13 residues. The DNA for the CDR3 is TGTGCCAGCGGCCCAGCGGGGGCGAACCTACAGTTCTTC. As protein: CASGPAGANLQFF.

The table lists this clone with many counts. The CDR3 loop reads CASSSTGTGISPLHF. CDR3 nucleotides: TGTGCCAGCAGTTCCACCGGGACAGGGATTTCACCCCTCCACTTT. The gene calls are TRBV6-2 or TRBV6-3 and TRBJ1-6; 9 nucleotides match TRBD1. CDR1 is MNHEY, CDR2 SVGEGT, per germline. The CDR3 length is 15 residues. J lost 9 bases, V lost 4 bases, and 7 bases had no gene match.

The chain is built from TRBV19 and TRBJ2-1; TRBD1 is a possible D gene (5 bases). Germline V gives CDR1 LNHDA, CDR2 SQIVND (reference sequence). Trimming stripped 8 bases from V and 6 bases from J, with 14 bases between. There are 13 residues in the CDR3. This chain's CDR3 is CASATRQSNEQFF. In DNA form, the CDR3 reads TGTGCCAGTGCTACCCGACAGAGCAATGAGCAGTTCTTC.

The V call is TRBV19, the J call TRBJ2-3; 10 bases match TRBD2. The CDR3 sequence is 21 residues long. Germline CDR1 reads LNHDA; CDR2 reads SQIVND (reference sequence). V trimming: 3 bases; J trimming: 2 bases; junction bases outside the gene matches: 20. CDR3 DNA sequence: TGTGCCAGTAGTATTTTTAGGCTAGCGGGGGCCAGACAAAGGACCACAGATACGCAGTATTTT. It yields the protein CASSIFRLAGARQRTTDTQYF.

In nucleotides, the CDR3 is TGTGCCTGGAGTGTACGGGGAGGGGGCACTGAAGCTTTCTTT. Its translation is CAWSVRGGGTEAFF. The rearrangement joins TRBV30 to TRBJ1-1; a possible D gene is TRBD1 (6 bases). Trimming removed 0 bases from V and 4 bases from J, with 12 bases in between. CDR1 and CDR2 (germline): GTSNPN, SVGIG (reference sequence). This CDR3 region has 14 residues. Using reference TRBV30 and TRBJ1-1 for the parts outside the CDR3, the full variable domain is SQTIHQWPATLVQPVGSPLSLECTVEGTSNPNLYWYRQAAGRGLQLLFYSVGIGQISSEVPQNLSASRPQDRQFILSSKKLLLSDSGFYLCAWSVRGGGTEAFFGQGTRLTVV.

The chain joins TRBV2 to TRBJ2-7; TRBD2 agrees at 7 bases. The CDR3 spans 15 residues. Trimming removed 5 bases from V and 3 bases from J; junction bases left unmatched: 10. Germline CDR1 and CDR2: SNHLY and FYNNEI. The chain's CDR3 is CASSRGGQGNYEQYF. Written as DNA, the CDR3 is TGTGCCAGCAGTCGGGGAGGGCAGGGAAACTACGAGCAGTACTTC. The full variable domain, its missing parts supplied by reference TRBV2 and TRBJ2-7, is EPEVTQTPSHQVTQMGQEVILRCVPISNHLYFYWYRQILGQKVEFLVSFYNNEISEKSEIFDDQFSVERPDGSNFTLKIRSTKLEDSAMYFCASSRGGQGNYEQYFGPGTRLTVT.

V and J are TRBV9 and TRBJ2-7; 8 nucleotides agree with TRBD1. The V and J ends lost 4 bases and 2 bases, in that order; junction bases with no gene match: 5. The CDR3 spans 14 residues. The germline CDR1 and CDR2 sequences are SGDLS and YYNGEE. The CDR3 DNA reads TGTGCCAGCAGCTTGACAGGGGTCACCTACGAGCAGTACTTC. This sequence encodes CASSLTGVTYEQYF.

This clone appeared once. The chain has TRBV7-2 and TRBJ2-2; TRBD2 agrees at 8 bases. Germline CDR1 is SGHTA and CDR2 is FQGNSA. V shed 5 bases, J shed 3 bases, and the junction held 5 bases outside the gene matches. There are 15 residues in the CDR3. CDR3 residues: CASSRAGGYTGELFF. The CDR3 DNA reads TGTGCCAGCAGCCGGGCGGGGGGCTACACCGGGGAGCTGTTTTTT.

The rearrangement links TRBV19 to TRBJ1-1; D is perhaps TRBD1 (5 bases). In germline, CDR1 is LNHDA, CDR2 SQIVND (reference sequence). The CDR3 is 14 residues long. V was trimmed by 3 bases and J by 1 base, leaving 9 bases between them. The CDR3 DNA sequence: TGTGCCAGTAGTATGGGGGGGAGGAACACTGAAGCTTTCTTT. Translation: CASSMGGRNTEAFF.

The chain carries TRBV4-2 and TRBJ1-3; D is unresolved. Trimming removed 0 bases at V and 6 bases at J, with 6 bases between. CDR3 length equals 13 residues. The germline V gene has CDR1 LGHNA and CDR2 YNFKEQ. The CDR3 reads CASSQDRVNTIYF. DNA of the CDR3: TGTGCCAGCAGCCAAGATCGAGTAAACACCATATATTTT.

Only one count was recorded for this clone. The CDR3 loop reads CASSILPTVSGNTIYF. Written as DNA, the CDR3 is TGTGCCAGTAGTATACTGCCGACAGTATCTGGAAACACCATATATTTT. The chain has TRBV19 and TRBJ1-3, with D possibly being TRBD1 (5 bases). Per germline, CDR1 LNHDA and CDR2 SQIVND (reference sequence). The CDR3 contains 16 residues. Trimming cost V 2 bases and J 1 base, with 12 bases left between them.

V gene TRBV10-3 combines with J gene TRBJ1-4; D remains ambiguous. Germline V gives CDR1 ENHRY, CDR2 SYGVKD. Trimming stripped 6 bases from V and 3 bases from J, with 8 bases between. This CDR3 region has 13 residues. The CDR3 nucleotides are TGTGCCATCAGCGCGGAGGCTAATGAAAAACTGTTTTTT. Protein sequence: CAISAEANEKLFF.